This TCR beta chain was documented in a study of regulatory T cells in long-lasting Graves disease. The study's findings and limits: Favored usage of TRBV28, TRBJ1-2 and TRBJ2-5 was recorded in persistent disease.

With regard to this clonotype: Its antigen remains unknown.

Stated time point: persistent/refractory GD, antithyroid drugs over 5 years with positive TRAb. RNA extracted from PBMCs served as the sequencing template. CDR1 and CDR2 from the germline V gene are LGHNA and YSLEER. The CDR3 totals 15 residues. V lost 3 bases and J lost 5, with 16 bases in between. Researchers made TCR beta libraries by using iRepertoire HTBI primers and running Arm-PCR on CDR3 regions. TCRdb reprocessed the multiplex PCR reads via MiXCR and lists one record per CDR3 protein. The profile shows approximately 380,000 distinct CDR3 sequences, roughly 20% of them singletons. The specimen was peripheral blood mononuclear cells (PBMCs), collected when the disease was refractory, from a patient treated with antithyroid drugs. The receptor was isolated from a female donor with Graves disease. The chain has TRBV4-3 and TRBJ1-2, with D possibly matching TRBD1 (6 bases). The CDR3 coding sequence is TGCGCCAGCAGCCAGGCCGACAGGACAGTGTATGGCTACACCTTC. This gives the protein CASSQADRTVYGYTF.